Each of the 24 T cell receptor beta chains below was sequenced from the same sample in a study of cytomegalovirus exposure and HLA in healthy donors. The PCR contained 60 Vbeta and 13 Jbeta primers. Assay used: immunoSEQ multiplex PCR; TCRdb lists only in-frame clones, some missing. In the table there are roughly 180,000 clones, 79% of which are singletons. Sequencing input: PBMCs. These receptors were obtained from a girl under 18 in good health and CMV-seropositive.

V usage is TRBV19 and J usage is TRBJ1-5; 10 bases match TRBD1. The CDR3 has 16 residues. With 4 bases clipped from V and 3 bases from J, the junction kept 6 bases outside the gene matches. The germline gives CDR1 LNHDA, CDR2 SQIVND (reference sequence). The CDR3 region is CASSTTGTGDNQPQHF. The DNA for the CDR3 is TGTGCCAGTAGTACAACCGGGACAGGGGACAATCAGCCCCAGCATTTT.

The CDR3 loop reads CASSYLTGHNSRNEQFF. In nucleotides, the CDR3 is TGTGCCAGCAGCTACTTAACCGGACATAATTCACGCAATGAGCAGTTCTTC. The gene calls are TRBV7-8 and TRBJ2-1; D is possibly TRBD1 (5 bases). The CDR3 spans 17 residues. Trimming removed 4 bases at V and 6 bases at J, with 22 bases between. In germline, CDR1 is SGHVS, CDR2 FQNEAQ.

This clone was detected a few times. The CDR3 is CASSRIRDSNSYNEQFF. The CDR3 DNA reads as TGCGCCAGCAGCCGAATCCGGGACAGCAACTCCTACAATGAGCAGTTCTTC. The chain combines TRBV5-1 with TRBJ2-1; 7 bases are shared with TRBD1. In germline, CDR1 is SGHRS, CDR2 YFSETQ. Trimming at V came to 4 bases and at J to 0 bases, leaving 10 bases not matched to a gene. The CDR3 is made up of 17 amino acids.

This chain joins TRBV5-4 and TRBJ2-7; 10 positions match TRBD1. Germline CDR1 is SGHNT and CDR2 is YYREEE (reference sequence). V lost 4 bases to trimming and J lost 6 bases; unmatched junction nucleotides: 7. The CDR3 totals 14 residues. The CDR3 bases are TGTGCCAGCAGCCCGCGGGACAGGGGAGGCGAGCAGTACTTC. Translated, it gives CASSPRDRGGEQYF.

The rearrangement uses TRBV29-1 and TRBJ2-7; D is unclear. The CDR3 extends over 11 amino acids. The V gene lost 4 bases and the J gene lost 3 bases, with 7 bases spanning the gap. Per the germline V gene, CDR1 is SQVTM and CDR2 is ANQGSEA. The CDR3 loop is CSVGTIYEQYF. DNA for the CDR3: TGCAGCGTTGGAACTATCTACGAGCAGTACTTC.

This chain links TRBV11-2 with TRBJ1-2, with D possibly being TRBD1 (5 bases). The CDR3 consists of 13 residues. V was pared by 0 bases and J by 3 bases, with 5 bases between. Germline CDR1 is SGHAT and CDR2 is FQNNGV. The chain's CDR3 is CASSLEGDYGYTF. CDR3 coding DNA: TGTGCCAGCAGCTTAGAAGGGGACTATGGCTACACCTTC. Complete variable domain (other parts from reference TRBV11-2 and TRBJ1-2): EAGVAQSPRYKIIEKRQSVAFWCNPISGHATLYWYQQILGQGPKLLIQFQNNGVVDDSQLPKDRFSAERLKGVDSTLKIQPAKLEDSAVYLCASSLEGDYGYTFGSGTRLTVV.

CDR3 coding DNA: TGTGCCAGCAGCTTACTAGGAGAGACCCAGTACTTC. Its translation is CASSLLGETQYF. V is TRBV7-2 and J is TRBJ2-5; D remains unclear. V was cut by 2 bases and J by 4 bases, with 5 bases left in between. The CDR3 totals 12 residues. From germline, CDR1 is SGHTA and CDR2 FQGNSA.

The chain joins TRBV10-3 to TRBJ1-5, with TRBD1 matching 8 bases. The CDR3 is 15 residues long. J gave up 2 bases and V 2 bases, and 2 bases lay outside the gene matches. Germline V gives CDR1 ENHRY, CDR2 SYGVKD. The CDR3: CAISEGQGGNQPQHF. The DNA for the CDR3 is TGTGCCATCAGTGAGGGACAGGGAGGCAATCAGCCCCAGCATTTT.

The rearrangement links TRBV10-3 to TRBJ2-7, with TRBD2 matching 9 bases. J was trimmed by 0 bases and V by 8 bases; bases with no gene match: 5. CDR3 size: 14 residues. CDR1 is ENHRY and CDR2 is SYGVKD in the germline V gene. The CDR3 is CAIASGANSYEQYF. In DNA form, the CDR3 reads TGTGCCATCGCTAGCGGGGCGAACTCCTACGAGCAGTACTTC.

The chain joins TRBV10-3 to TRBJ2-3; 16 bases are shared with TRBD2. Germline loops: CDR1 ENHRY, CDR2 SYGVKD. CDR3 length: 19 residues. V lost 5 bases to trimming and J lost 0 bases; unmatched junction nucleotides: 8. The CDR3 DNA reads as TGTGCCATCAGTCCGGGACTAGCGGGGGGGAAGGCTAGCACAGATACGCAGTATTTT. Its translation: CAISPGLAGGKASTDTQYF.

The chain couples TRBV4-3 to TRBJ2-1; 10 positions agree with TRBD2. The trim removed 0 bases at V and 5 bases at J, leaving 4 bases unmatched. Germline loops: CDR1 LGHNA, CDR2 YSLEER. CDR3 size: 16 residues. This chain's CDR3 is CASSQDSGLAHNEQFF. Written as DNA, the CDR3 is TGCGCCAGCAGCCAAGATTCGGGACTAGCGCACAATGAGCAGTTCTTC.

V gene TRBV12-5 combines with J gene TRBJ1-1, with D hard to call. CDR3 size: 13 residues. Deletions cut 1 base from V and 5 bases from J, with 8 bases between. Germline V gene sequence: CDR1 LGHNT, CDR2 FRNRAP. The CDR3 loop is CASGLEVSTEAFF. The CDR3 nucleotides are TGTGCTAGTGGTTTGGAAGTTAGTACTGAAGCTTTCTTT.

CDR3 nucleotide sequence: TGTGCCCCCGGTGGGACAACCAAAAATCAGCCCCAGCATTTT. Protein product: CAPGGTTKNQPQHF. The V call is TRBV27, the J call TRBJ1-5; TRBD1 is a possible D gene (6 bases). Germline CDR1 reads MNHEY; CDR2 reads SMNVEV (reference sequence). V was cut by 11 bases and J by 4 bases, with 18 bases left in between. This CDR3 spans 14 amino acids.

This clone was seen just once. The chain links TRBV10-3 to TRBJ2-7, with D possibly matching TRBD2 (6 bases). This CDR3 region has 14 residues. Between the trimmed V and J ends, which lost 11 bases and 7 bases, there was a span of 24 bases. CDR1 is ENHRY and CDR2 is SYGVKD in the germline V gene. Here the CDR3 reads CAARPTSNLREQYF. The CDR3 bases are TGTGCCGCGAGACCGACTAGTAATCTTCGTGAGCAGTACTTC.

This clone came up a few times. The rearrangement joins TRBV4-3 to TRBJ1-1, with 9 bases matching TRBD1. J was trimmed by 4 bases and V by 1 base; bases with no gene match: 4. The CDR3 contains 15 residues. Per germline, CDR1 LGHNA and CDR2 YSLEER. The CDR3 nucleotides are TGCGCCAGCAGCCAAGGGGACAGGGTCGGCACTGAAGCTTTCTTT. Translated: CASSQGDRVGTEAFF.

V gene TRBV9 combines with J gene TRBJ2-3; D gene ambiguous. V was cut by 4 bases and J by 2 bases, with 5 bases left in between. The CDR3 has 12 residues. Germline lookup yields CDR1 SGDLS and CDR2 YYNGEE. The CDR3 sequence: CASSPSTDTQYF. CDR3 DNA sequence: TGTGCCAGCAGCCCGTCCACAGATACGCAGTATTTT.

The chain has TRBV10-3 and TRBJ2-3, with 8 bases identical to TRBD2. The CDR3 runs 14 residues. The germline V gene has CDR1 ENHRY and CDR2 SYGVKD. Unmatched junction bases numbered 4, after V lost 7 bases and J lost 1 base. Written as DNA, the CDR3 is TGTGCCATCACGCGCGGGGGGCGCACAGATACGCAGTATTTT. This sequence encodes CAITRGGRTDTQYF.

The chain has TRBV2 and TRBJ2-7, with D perhaps matching TRBD1 (5 bases). CDR3 length: 14 residues. CDR1 SNHLY and CDR2 FYNNEI come from the germline V gene. The germline V and J ends were trimmed by 5 bases and 0 bases, with 11 bases remaining between them. This chain's CDR3 is CASSTGWFSYEQYF. CDR3 bases: TGTGCCAGCAGTACAGGTTGGTTCTCCTACGAGCAGTACTTC.

The V call is TRBV4-1, the J call TRBJ2-1; 8 bases line up with TRBD2. There are 17 residues in the CDR3. Germline CDR1 is MGHRA and CDR2 is YSYEKL. Germline trimming cut 1 base from V and 4 bases from J; bases unmatched to any gene: 9. For the CDR3, the DNA is TGCGCCAGCAGCCAAGGCCAGGCGGGGGGATCGTACAATGAGCAGTTCTTC. Encoded protein: CASSQGQAGGSYNEQFF.

The rearrangement joins TRBV12-5 to TRBJ1-2, with 8 bases aligning to TRBD1. The CDR3 loop spans 13 amino acids. CDR1 and CDR2 (germline): LGHNT, FRNRAP. Trimming at V came to 0 bases and at J to 6 bases, leaving 0 bases not matched to a gene. The CDR3 bases are TGTGCTAGTGGTTTGGTACAGGGGGATGGCTACACCTTC. This codes for CASGLVQGDGYTF.

The chain carries TRBV4-2 and TRBJ2-5; a weak D match, TRBD2 (6 bases). The germline CDR1 and CDR2 sequences are LGHNA and YNFKEQ. The ends were cut back, 0 bases at V and 5 bases at J, with 10 bases in the middle. This CDR3 region has 14 residues. CDR3 sequence: CASSQDVGRETQYF. CDR3 bases: TGTGCCAGCAGCCAAGACGTGGGGAGGGAGACCCAGTACTTC.

The CDR3 here is CASSPKADGFYGYTF. DNA of the CDR3: TGTGCCAGCTCACCAAAAGCGGACGGATTCTATGGCTACACCTTC. The J gene is TRBJ1-2, the V gene TRBV18; unclear D gene. CDR1 and CDR2 (germline): KGHSH, LQKENI. The CDR3 sequence is 15 residues long. V dropped 2 bases and J dropped 4 bases, with 14 bases sitting between them.

The V gene is TRBV16, the J gene TRBJ1-5, with TRBD1 as a possible D gene (6 bases). This CDR3 region has 14 residues. V gave up 3 bases and J gave up 5 bases, with 11 bases separating them. The V gene's germline CDR1 is KGHSY and CDR2 FQNENV. The DNA of the CDR3 is TGTGCCAGCAGCCATCAAGGGGGAGATCAGCCCCAGCATTTT. Translating gives CASSHQGGDQPQHF.

This chain joins TRBV7-2 and TRBJ1-2, with unresolved D. Germline loops: CDR1 SGHTA, CDR2 FQGNSA. The CDR3 contains 15 residues. V was pared by 1 base and J by 5 bases, with 14 bases between. In nucleotides, the CDR3 is TGTGCCAGCAGCTTAGACGCGGGTCTTGGGTATGGCTACACCTTC. This sequence encodes CASSLDAGLGYGYTF.